These 15 T cell receptor beta chains were sequenced from one sample in a study of breast tumors, draining lymph nodes, adjacent tissues. TCRdb re-called the multiplex PCR reads through MiXCR, storing one row per CDR3 protein. The sample comprises over 70,000 distinct CDR3 sequences, around 30% of which are singletons, and 8.1% rests with the top ten. Breast cancer patients provided tissue from their axillary draining lymph nodes. Sequenced sample: axillary lymph node tissue. The receptors derive from a female donor with breast cancer. Some clones in this sample may be carry-over from other donors' samples.

This clonotype was seen many times. The chain employs TRBV28 and TRBJ2-7; D may be TRBD2 (6 bases). The germline gives CDR1 MDHEN, CDR2 SYDVKM. The V end lost 6 bases, the J end lost 7 bases, and 13 bases lay between the germline ends. CDR3 length: 12 residues. CDR3 in amino acids: CASSREFREQYF. In nucleotides, the CDR3 is TGTGCCAGCAGCCGGGAGTTTAGGGAGCAGTACTTC.

This clonotype occurred many times. The chain is built from TRBV14 and TRBJ2-7; 7 bases line up with TRBD2. The germline gives CDR1 SGHDN, CDR2 FVKESK. V was clipped by 1 base and J by 5 bases; unmatched bases: 2. This CDR3 is built from 13 residues. The DNA of the CDR3 is TGTGCCAGCAGCCAAGCGGGAGGCCACGAGCAGTACTTC. Translated, it gives CASSQAGGHEQYF.

The chain links TRBV30 to TRBJ1-1; no clear D gene. CDR1 is GTSNPN, CDR2 SVGIG, per germline (reference sequence). CDR3 length: 15 residues. V was shortened by 5 bases and J by 4 bases, with 20 bases between the two germline ends. In DNA, the CDR3 is TGTGCCTGGGCCAGGCCGGCAGCCATTGCCACTGAAGCTTTCTTT. Amino acid sequence: CAWARPAAIATEAFF.

This clonotype was counted many times. The V gene is TRBV4-1, the J gene TRBJ2-7, with 10 bases matching TRBD2. Unmatched junction bases numbered 4, after V lost 5 bases and J lost 3 bases. Germline CDR1 reads MGHRA; CDR2 reads YSYEKL. This CDR3 is 14 amino acids long. For the CDR3, the DNA is TGCGCCAGCAGCTACTCTAGCGGGAGCTACGAGCAGTACTTC. Its protein is CASSYSSGSYEQYF.

This clonotype has at least ten counts. The genes are TRBV11-3 and TRBJ2-7; TRBD1 agrees at 10 bases. This CDR3 spans 14 amino acids. Germline V gene sequence: CDR1 SGHNT, CDR2 YENEEA. V dropped 6 bases and J dropped 2; count of bases not matched to a gene: 4. The CDR3 coding sequence is TGTGCCAGCAGTCCCGGGACAGGGGCCTACGAGCAGTACTTC. Amino acid sequence: CASSPGTGAYEQYF.

This clonotype was recorded many times. This chain joins TRBV20-1 and TRBJ1-4; weak D call: TRBD1 (5 bases). The V end lost 4 bases, the J end lost 5 bases, and 14 bases lay between the germline ends. CDR1 and CDR2 (germline): DFQATT, SNEGSKA (reference sequence). The CDR3 is 14 amino acids. The CDR3 protein is CSAMPWGKNEKLFF. For the CDR3, the DNA is TGCAGTGCTATGCCTTGGGGGAAAAATGAAAAACTGTTTTTT.

The chain employs TRBV20-1 and TRBJ1-1; D gene uncertain. CDR1 DFQATT and CDR2 SNEGSKA come from the germline V gene (reference sequence). Deletions cut 2 bases from V and 0 bases from J, with 4 bases between. The CDR3 runs to 12 residues. This CDR3 reads CSARQLNTEAFF. Here the CDR3 DNA reads TGCAGTGCTAGACAATTGAACACTGAAGCTTTCTTT.

This clonotype was recorded at least ten times. V gene TRBV11-2 combines with J gene TRBJ2-1; D remains ambiguous. The CDR3 has 12 amino acids. CDR1 and CDR2 (germline): SGHAT, FQNNGV. Deletions cut 11 bases from V and 0 bases from J, with 8 bases between. In DNA form, the CDR3 reads TGTGCCGCCGGCGGCTCCTACAATGAGCAGTTCTTC. As protein: CAAGGSYNEQFF.

This clonotype has ten or more counts. V usage is TRBV11-3 and J usage is TRBJ2-1; 10 nucleotides agree with TRBD2. V lost 4 bases and J lost 5; bases outside the gene matches: 5. This CDR3 has 15 amino acids. CDR1 is SGHNT, CDR2 YENEEA, per germline. The chain's CDR3 is CASSSSGRAHNEQFF. DNA of the CDR3: TGTGCCAGCAGCTCTAGCGGGAGAGCCCACAATGAGCAGTTCTTC. Full variable domain (outside the CDR3, taken from reference TRBV11-3 and TRBJ2-1): EAGVVQSPRYKIIEKKQPVAFWCNPISGHNTLYWYLQNLGQGPELLIRYENEEAVDDSQLPKDRFSAERLKGVDSTLKIQPAELGDSAVYLCASSSSGRAHNEQFFGPGTRLTVL.

This clonotype was seen many times. The rearrangement joins TRBV15 to TRBJ1-1; 7 nucleotides agree with TRBD1. With 0 bases clipped from V and 10 bases from J, the junction kept 11 bases outside the gene matches. Germline CDR1 is LNHNV and CDR2 is YYDKDF (reference sequence). The CDR3 has 15 amino acids. CDR3 amino acids: CATSRDRDSYEGAFF. DNA for the CDR3: TGTGCCACCAGCAGAGACAGGGACAGTTACGAAGGAGCTTTCTTT.

On this clonotype: The CDR3 ends on some other residue instead of the conserved phenylalanine or tryptophan, so this is likely a read error. In DNA form, the CDR3 reads TGTGCCATCACCAGGGAATCCGGCTATGACTACACCTCC. Amino acids: CAITRESGYDYTS. The rearrangement uses TRBV10-3 and TRBJ1-2; D is perhaps TRBD1 (5 bases). Germline CDR1 ENHRY, CDR2 SYGVKD. The CDR3 length is 13 residues.

This clonotype was detected ten times or more. A read error may be the cause here, since a much bigger clone is one base away. The rearrangement joins TRBV20-1 to TRBJ2-1, with D maybe TRBD2 (6 bases). Germline V CDR1 and CDR2: DFQATT, SNEGSKA (reference sequence). V shed 3 bases and J shed 8 bases, with 17 bases lying between them. The CDR3 extends over 14 amino acids. CDR3 sequence (DNA): TGCAGTGCTAGGAGCGCCCCTAGCGCCGATGAGCAGTTCTTC. It is translated as CSARSAPSADEQFF.

The rearrangement uses TRBV6-5 and TRBJ2-6; no reliable D call. Germline V CDR1 and CDR2: MNHEY, SVGAGI. V lost 6 bases and J 15 bases, leaving 6 bases between the germline ends. The length of the CDR3 is 9 residues. The CDR3 DNA reads as TGTGCCAGCAGCCACGGCCTGACTTTC. Protein product: CASSHGLTF.

This clonotype was seen many times. This chain connects TRBV15 to TRBJ2-7, with 8 nucleotides matching TRBD1. CDR1 and CDR2 from the germline V gene are LNHNV and YYDKDF (reference sequence). Trimming cost V 3 bases and J 0 bases; bases outside gene matches: 1. The CDR3 length is 14 residues. The CDR3 protein is CATSSGQGSYEQYF. Written as DNA, the CDR3 is TGTGCCACCAGCAGCGGACAGGGCTCCTACGAGCAGTACTTC.

In its sample, this clonotype was seen many times. This sequence joins TRBV18 and TRBJ1-3; D is possibly TRBD1 (5 bases). The CDR3 is 15 residues long. Germline CDR1 is KGHSH and CDR2 is LQKENI. V shed 2 bases and J shed 1 base, with 9 bases lying between them. The CDR3 reads CASSPWAGSGNTIYF. CDR3 in DNA: TGTGCCAGCTCACCATGGGCAGGGTCTGGAAACACCATATATTTT.